The 10 T cell receptor beta chains presented below share a single source sample, sequenced in a study of persistence of HIV-infected CD4 T cells. The libraries were made with immunoSEQ version 4 in survey mode. TCRdb's copy holds only in-frame clones and misses some; the assay was immunoSEQ multiplex PCR. The data contain over 35,000 clones, around 92% of them singletons. This nonspecific control used anti-CD3/anti-CD28 bead stimulation of CD4+ T cells. CD4+ T cells upregulating both CD40 ligand and CD69 were sorted as responding cells. For these TCRs, the target antigens are not known. The sample here was CD4+ T cells sorted from PBMCs after approximately 18-hour stimulation, taken from a patient who received antiretroviral therapy. The source is an adult man with HIV who was CMV-seropositive.

This chain links TRBV6-6 with TRBJ2-7, with TRBD1 matching 7 bases. The CDR3 length is 13 residues. CDR1 is MNHNY and CDR2 is SVGAGI in the germline V gene (reference sequence). Trimming took 7 bases from V and 3 from J; bases not matched to a gene: 6. The DNA of the CDR3 is TGTGCCAGCATCGAAGGGACAGACTACGAGCAGTACTTC. Translated, it gives CASIEGTDYEQYF.

The chain carries TRBV9 and TRBJ2-3, with D possibly being TRBD2 (6 bases). Germline values: CDR1 SGDLS, CDR2 YYNGEE. Trimming removed 6 bases from V and 3 bases from J, with 8 bases in between. This CDR3 has 12 amino acids. The CDR3 loop is CASNRGTDTQYF. CDR3 in DNA: TGTGCCAGCAACCGGGGGACAGATACGCAGTATTTT.

The chain recombines TRBV10-3 with TRBJ2-3; 9 bases map to TRBD2. The CDR3 totals 15 residues. The germline CDR1 and CDR2 sequences are ENHRY and SYGVKD. V dropped 4 bases and J dropped 2; count of bases not matched to a gene: 4. CDR3 bases: TGTGCCATCAGTGGAGCGGGGGGACACACAGATACGCAGTATTTT. As protein: CAISGAGGHTDTQYF.

V gene TRBV2 combines with J gene TRBJ1-1; D remains ambiguous. V lost 6 bases and J lost 1, with 9 bases in between. The CDR3 extends over 13 amino acids. The germline V gene has CDR1 SNHLY and CDR2 FYNNEI. CDR3 sequence: CASRKEGNTEAFF. The CDR3 DNA reads TGTGCCAGCAGGAAAGAAGGGAACACTGAAGCTTTCTTT.

The chain uses TRBV6-5 and TRBJ1-5; D possibly corresponds to TRBD1 (5 bases). The ends were cut back, 4 bases at V and 2 bases at J, with 12 bases in the middle. The CDR3 runs 15 residues. Germline assignment: CDR1 MNHEY and CDR2 SVGAGI. The CDR3 is CASSSRVERNQPQHF. The CDR3 bases are TGTGCCAGCAGTTCCAGGGTAGAACGCAATCAGCCCCAGCATTTT.

This chain links TRBV18 with TRBJ2-6; 7 bases line up with TRBD1. CDR3 length equals 18 residues. Looked up from germline, CDR1 is KGHSH and CDR2 is LQKENI. The V segment lost 3 bases and the J segment 1 base; nucleotides outside the gene matches: 9. The CDR3 sequence is CASSPSTGWGSGANVLTF. As DNA, the CDR3 is TGTGCCAGCTCACCCTCGACAGGGTGGGGGTCTGGGGCCAACGTCCTGACTTTC.

The gene calls are TRBV5-3 and TRBJ1-4; 7 nucleotides align to TRBD1. TRBV5-3 is an ORF; its function is uncertain. The ends lost 4 bases at V and 8 bases at J; junction bases unmatched: 11. The CDR3 spans 15 residues. The CDR3 sequence: CARSPRDRFFEKLFF. In DNA, the CDR3 is TGTGCCAGAAGCCCCCGGGACAGATTTTTCGAAAAACTGTTTTTT.

The chain carries TRBV20-1 and TRBJ2-1; 8 bases align to TRBD2. CDR1 and CDR2 from the germline V gene are DFQATT and SNEGSKA (reference sequence). V lost 3 bases and J lost 5; bases outside the gene matches: 3. The CDR3 loop spans 13 amino acids. As DNA, the CDR3 is TGCAGTGCTAGTTTAGCGGGGAACAATGAGCAGTTCTTC. Translated: CSASLAGNNEQFF.

The chain employs TRBV2 and TRBJ2-3, with TRBD1 identical over 7 bases. CDR3 length: 13 residues. V shed 4 bases, J shed 5 bases, and the junction held 3 bases outside the gene matches. Germline values: CDR1 SNHLY, CDR2 FYNNEI. For the CDR3, the DNA is TGTGCCAGCAGTGGGAACAGGGGAGATACGCAGTATTTT. Protein sequence: CASSGNRGDTQYF.

The CDR3 region is CASSSSGQAYEQYF. The CDR3 DNA reads TGCGCCAGCAGCTCCTCTGGACAAGCCTACGAGCAGTACTTC. J is TRBJ2-7 and V is TRBV5-1; tentatively, D is TRBD1 (5 bases). Germline V CDR1 and CDR2: SGHRS, YFSETQ. Deletions cut 3 bases from V and 2 bases from J, with 12 bases between. CDR3 size: 14 residues. The entire variable domain, with the rest obtained from reference TRBV5-1 and TRBJ2-7, is as follows: KAGVTQTPRYLIKTRGQQVTLSCSPISGHRSVSWYQQTPGQGLQFLFEYFSETQRNKGNFPGRFSGRQFSNSRSEMNVSTLELGDSALYLCASSSSGQAYEQYFGPGTRLTVT.